These 30 T cell receptor beta chains were all obtained from the same sample, sequenced in a study of T cells in localized non-small cell lung cancer. Repertoires were generated with immunoSEQ multiplex PCR, while TCRdb's copy carries only in-frame clones and drops some. The table shows around 91,000 clones, with roughly 87% occurring only once. The source was peripheral blood, collected before any cancer treatment. All receptors derive from a man between 40 and 69 years old with stage I squamous cell lung carcinoma.

V usage is TRBV15 and J usage is TRBJ1-2, with TRBD1 as a possible D gene (6 bases). This CDR3 is built from 20 residues. Trimming removed 1 base at V and 5 bases at J, with 29 bases between. Germline CDR1 LNHNV, CDR2 YYDKDF (reference sequence). CDR3 protein: CATSRGLRGRSPIGGYGYTF. CDR3 nucleotide sequence: TGTGCCACCAGCAGAGGCCTCCGGGGGCGTTCACCGATAGGCGGTTATGGCTACACCTTC.

DNA of the CDR3: TGTGCCAGTAGCTTACTTACAAGGGTCGGCTACACCTTC. Translation: CASSLLTRVGYTF. The chain employs TRBV19 and TRBJ1-2; the D is unclear. The CDR3 consists of 13 residues. Germline V gene sequence: CDR1 LNHDA, CDR2 SQIVND (reference sequence). V was shortened by 6 bases and J by 8 bases, with 16 bases between the two germline ends.

The V gene is TRBV7-9, the J gene TRBJ1-2, with D perhaps matching TRBD1 (5 bases). CDR3 size: 14 residues. V was shortened by 4 bases and J by 7 bases, with 16 bases between the two germline ends. Germline CDR1 is SEHNR and CDR2 is FQNEAQ (reference sequence). CDR3 protein: CASSSTEIYLGYTF. In DNA, the CDR3 is TGTGCCAGCAGCTCGACAGAGATCTATCTTGGCTACACCTTC. The full variable domain, with the rest looked up from reference TRBV7-9 and TRBJ1-2, is DTGVSQNPRHKITKRGQNVTFRCDPISEHNRLYWYRQTLGQGPEFLTYFQNEAQLEKSRLLSDRFSAERPKGSFSTLEIQRTEQGDSAMYLCASSSTEIYLGYTFGSGTRLTVV.

This chain joins TRBV2 and TRBJ1-1; no reliable D call. This CDR3 spans 13 amino acids. The V end lost 4 bases, the J end lost 1 base, and 7 bases lay between the germline ends. From germline, CDR1 is SNHLY and CDR2 FYNNEI. CDR3 region: CASSVMQNTEAFF. In DNA, the CDR3 is TGTGCCAGCAGTGTAATGCAGAACACTGAAGCTTTCTTT.

The CDR3 reads CASSLLNRYTEAFF. The CDR3 coding sequence is TGTGCCAGCAGCCTTCTTAACAGGTACACTGAAGCTTTCTTT. This rearrangement joins TRBV14 to TRBJ1-1; a weak D match, TRBD1 (5 bases). Trimming took 4 bases from V and 3 from J, leaving 12 bases between them. The CDR3 sequence is 14 residues long. CDR1 and CDR2 (germline): SGHDN, FVKESK.

This rearrangement joins TRBV5-1 to TRBJ2-2; 8 bases fit TRBD1. There are 15 residues in the CDR3. With 5 bases clipped from V and 2 bases from J, the junction kept 5 bases outside the gene matches. In germline, CDR1 is SGHRS, CDR2 YFSETQ. CDR3 residues: CASSFTGGNTGELFF. The DNA of the CDR3 is TGCGCCAGCAGTTTTACAGGGGGAAACACCGGGGAGCTGTTTTTT.

The rearrangement links TRBV6-6 to TRBJ2-5; D is ambiguous. The CDR3 runs 15 residues. Germline V gives CDR1 MNHNY, CDR2 SVGAGI (reference sequence). V was trimmed by 5 bases and J by 4 bases, leaving 17 bases between them. The CDR3 DNA reads TGTGCCAGCAGTACCACGACTCCCCGAGGAGAGACCCAGTACTTC. Its translation: CASSTTTPRGETQYF.

V gene TRBV18 combines with J gene TRBJ2-2; D remains ambiguous. CDR1 is KGHSH and CDR2 is LQKENI in the germline V gene. This CDR3 is 13 amino acids long. The V and J ends lost 1 base and 5 bases respectively, with 5 bases between them. The CDR3 protein is CASSPQGTGELFF. DNA for the CDR3: TGTGCCAGCTCACCACAGGGTACCGGGGAGCTGTTTTTT.

The V gene is TRBV29-1, the J gene TRBJ1-2; D may be TRBD1 (6 bases). The V gene lost 6 bases and the J gene lost 8 bases, with 19 bases spanning the gap. Germline CDR1 is SQVTM and CDR2 is ANQGSEA. CDR3 length: 13 amino acids. CDR3: CSVIQGGNLGYTF. The CDR3 coding sequence is TGCAGCGTGATACAGGGAGGCAACTTAGGCTACACCTTC.

V usage is TRBV28 and J usage is TRBJ1-3; TRBD1 might be the D (5 bases). Germline CDR1 and CDR2: MDHEN and SYDVKM. This CDR3 has 15 amino acids. The CDR3 DNA follows: TGTGTCACTTGGGACCGGGCGATCTCTGGAAACACCATATATTTT. Encoded protein: CVTWDRAISGNTIYF. The full variable domain, in which reference TRBV28 and TRBJ1-3 provide the parts outside the CDR3, is DVKVTQSSRYLVKRTGEKVFLECVQDMDHENMFWYRQDPGLGLRLIYFSYDVKMKEKGDIPEGYSVSREKKERFSLILESASTNQTSMYLCVTWDRAISGNTIYFGEGSWLTVV.

The CDR3 nucleotides are TGTGCCAGCAGCTTGATCTCAGGGAAGCGGGAGACCCAGTACTTC. Protein: CASSLISGKRETQYF. The chain has TRBV5-6 and TRBJ2-5, with D tentatively TRBD1 or TRBD2 (5 bases each). There are 15 residues in the CDR3. Deletions cut 1 base from V and 5 bases from J, with 15 bases between. In germline, CDR1 is SGHDT, CDR2 YYEEEE. Combining the CDR3 with reference TRBV5-6 and TRBJ2-5 gives the whole variable domain DAGVTQSPTHLIKTRGQQVTLRCSPKSGHDTVSWYQQALGQGPQFIFQYYEEEERQRGNFPDRFSGHQFPNYSSELNVNALLLGDSALYLCASSLISGKRETQYFGPGTRLLVL.

The rearrangement links TRBV19 to TRBJ1-5; 8 bases are a match to TRBD1. Trimming cost V 5 bases and J 3 bases; bases outside gene matches: 6. CDR1 is LNHDA, CDR2 SQIVND, per germline (reference sequence). The CDR3 has 15 residues. The chain's CDR3 is CASSPQGVDNQPQHF. The CDR3 DNA sequence: TGTGCCAGTAGTCCACAGGGGGTGGACAATCAGCCCCAGCATTTT. The variable domain in full, with the rest retrieved from reference TRBV19 and TRBJ1-5, is DGGITQSPKYLFRKEGQNVTLSCEQNLNHDAMYWYRQDPGQGLRLIYYSQIVNDFQKGDIAEGYSVSREKKESFPLTVTSAQKNPTAFYLCASSPQGVDNQPQHFGDGTRLSIL.

V is TRBV19 and J is TRBJ1-1; D not resolved. The CDR3 consists of 17 residues. With 3 bases removed from V and 0 bases from J, the gap between germline ends came to 17 bases. Germline V gene data show CDR1 as LNHDA and CDR2 as SQIVND (reference sequence). The DNA of the CDR3 is TGTGCCAGTAGTATTAGGGCAGGCAGCGGCATGAACACTGAAGCTTTCTTT. It codes for CASSIRAGSGMNTEAFF.

The rearrangement uses TRBV19 and TRBJ2-1, with TRBD1 matching over 8 bases. The CDR3 is 15 amino acids. CDR1 is LNHDA and CDR2 is SQIVND in the germline V gene (reference sequence). V trimming: 4 bases; J trimming: 0 bases; junction bases outside the gene matches: 2. The DNA of the CDR3 is TGTGCCAGTAGTACGGGACAGGTCTCCTACAATGAGCAGTTCTTC. Translated: CASSTGQVSYNEQFF.

V usage is TRBV19 and J usage is TRBJ1-5; TRBD1 is a possible D gene (6 bases). Germline loops: CDR1 LNHDA, CDR2 SQIVND (reference sequence). The CDR3 is 15 residues long. V lost 8 bases to trimming and J lost 8 bases, with 22 bases between them. The CDR3 region is CASSVRRDTREPQHF. In nucleotides, the CDR3 is TGTGCCAGTTCCGTTCGTAGGGACACGAGGGAGCCCCAGCATTTT.

The CDR3 protein is CASKRGVYEQYF. The CDR3 nucleotides are TGTGCCAGTAAGCGGGGGGTCTACGAGCAGTACTTC. The chain employs TRBV6-5 and TRBJ2-7, with 9 nucleotides matching TRBD2. Germline CDR1 MNHEY, CDR2 SVGAGI. CDR3 size: 12 residues. V shed 9 bases and J 3 bases; nucleotides not matched to a gene: 3.

The chain uses TRBV5-1 and TRBJ2-7; D is unresolved. V was pared by 4 bases and J by 1 base, with 9 bases between. Germline V CDR1 and CDR2: SGHRS, YFSETQ. This CDR3 has 13 amino acids. The CDR3 bases are TGCGCCAGCAGCGGAACAGCTTCCTACGAGCAGTACTTC. It yields the protein CASSGTASYEQYF.

The chain carries TRBV7-9 and TRBJ2-7; 11 nucleotides align to TRBD2. The CDR3 sequence is 18 residues long. CDR1 is SEHNR and CDR2 is FQNEAQ in the germline V gene (reference sequence). J was trimmed by 1 base and V by 2 bases; bases with no gene match: 10. In DNA, the CDR3 is TGTGCCAGCAGCTTAACCCCAGGACTAGCGGGCCAGTCCTACGAGCAGTACTTC. This sequence encodes CASSLTPGLAGQSYEQYF.

The rearrangement uses TRBV29-1 and TRBJ2-1, with 9 bases that match TRBD1. CDR3 length: 12 amino acids. CDR1 is SQVTM and CDR2 is ANQGSEA in the germline V gene. The ends lost 4 bases at V and 6 bases at J; junction bases unmatched: 1. The CDR3 sequence: CSVVTGGNEQFF. DNA of the CDR3: TGCAGCGTTGTGACAGGGGGCAATGAGCAGTTCTTC.

This chain joins TRBV5-1 and TRBJ2-6; the D gene is possibly TRBD1 (7 bases). CDR3 length equals 17 residues. CDR1 is SGHRS, CDR2 YFSETQ, per germline. The V end was cut by 4 bases, the J end by 4 bases, with 18 bases between. CDR3 coding DNA: TGCGCCAGCAGCGCGGGACAGCCCTTGAGGGGGGCCAACGTCCTGACTTTC. Amino acid sequence: CASSAGQPLRGANVLTF.

This clone was observed a few times. The chain links TRBV7-3 to TRBJ1-1; 7 bases fit TRBD1. CDR1 SGHTA and CDR2 FQGTGA come from the germline V gene. The V and J ends lost 5 bases and 7 bases, in that order; junction bases with no gene match: 7. The CDR3 runs to 13 residues. Here the CDR3 DNA reads TGTGCCAGCAGCCCACAGACAGGGTATGAAGCTTTCTTT. It encodes CASSPQTGYEAFF.

The V and J genes are TRBV6-5 and TRBJ2-2; TRBD1 agrees at 8 bases. The CDR3 is made up of 14 amino acids. Per germline, CDR1 MNHEY and CDR2 SVGAGI. V trimming: 6 bases; J trimming: 3 bases; junction bases outside the gene matches: 3. The CDR3 reads CASRGQAYTGELFF. The CDR3 DNA reads as TGTGCCAGCAGGGGACAGGCCTACACCGGGGAGCTGTTTTTT.

The CDR3 DNA reads TGTGCCAGCAGCCCCCAGGGGGAATGGGGCTACACCTTC. Encoded protein: CASSPQGEWGYTF. The chain carries TRBV7-2 and TRBJ1-2, with 7 positions matching TRBD1. The CDR3 is 13 residues long. The V gene end was trimmed by 5 bases and the J gene end by 8 bases; junction bases not matched to a gene: 8. CDR1 and CDR2 (germline): SGHTA, FQGNSA.

This chain links TRBV27 with TRBJ1-5, with TRBD1 identical over 9 bases. CDR1 is MNHEY and CDR2 is SMNVEV in the germline V gene (reference sequence). The CDR3 is 16 residues long. V gave up 5 bases and J gave up 3 bases; unmatched junction bases: 8. CDR3 region: CASSPRQGVSNQPQHF. CDR3 bases: TGTGCCAGCAGTCCCCGACAGGGGGTTTCCAATCAGCCCCAGCATTTT.

This sequence joins TRBV7-2 and TRBJ2-2, with 8 bases identical to TRBD1. The CDR3 sequence is 13 residues long. The V gene's germline CDR1 is SGHTA and CDR2 FQGNSA. The ends lost 5 bases at V and 5 bases at J; junction bases unmatched: 1. CDR3 DNA sequence: TGTGCCAGCAGCCGGGACAGGACCGGGGAGCTGTTTTTT. Protein sequence: CASSRDRTGELFF.

The chain couples TRBV19 to TRBJ1-3; D call uncertain. V was cut by 0 bases and J by 4 bases, with 10 bases left in between. Germline CDR1 and CDR2: LNHDA and SQIVND (reference sequence). The CDR3 has 15 residues. CDR3 sequence (DNA): TGTGCCAGTAGTATAGAAGCAAGATTCGGAAACACCATATATTTT. The encoded protein is CASSIEARFGNTIYF.

The chain couples TRBV19 to TRBJ2-1, with D hard to call. V was clipped by 3 bases and J by 0 bases, with 3 bases between them. Germline assignment: CDR1 LNHDA and CDR2 SQIVND (reference sequence). This CDR3 has 13 residues. As DNA, the CDR3 is TGTGCCAGTAGTATCCCCTCCTACAATGAGCAGTTCTTC. It encodes CASSIPSYNEQFF.

The chain has TRBV14 and TRBJ1-1, with TRBD1 identical over 7 bases. Germline V CDR1 and CDR2: SGHDN, FVKESK. CDR3 length: 16 amino acids. V lost 2 bases, J lost 1 base, and 7 bases stayed unmatched. Written as DNA, the CDR3 is TGTGCCAGCAGCCAATGGTCCGGGACAGCGAACACTGAAGCTTTCTTT. Translated: CASSQWSGTANTEAFF. The variable domain in full, completed from reference TRBV14 and TRBJ1-1, reads EAGVTQFPSHSVIEKGQTVTLRCDPISGHDNLYWYRRVMGKEIKFLLHFVKESKQDESGMPNNRFLAERTGGTYSTLKVQPAELEDSGVYFCASSQWSGTANTEAFFGQGTRLTVV.

This clone was found once. The rearrangement uses TRBV18 and TRBJ2-7, with a weak D call TRBD1 (5 bases). Germline lookup yields CDR1 KGHSH and CDR2 LQKENI. Deletions cut 1 base from V and 4 bases from J, with 17 bases between. This CDR3 is 16 amino acids long. CDR3 DNA sequence: TGTGCCAGCTCACCACAAGGGGCATTGATGGGATACGAGCAGTACTTC. It translates to CASSPQGALMGYEQYF.

This chain joins TRBV9 and TRBJ2-2, with no clear D. The ends were cut back, 3 bases at V and 7 bases at J, with 7 bases in the middle. Germline V gene sequence: CDR1 SGDLS, CDR2 YYNGEE. CDR3 length: 12 residues. The CDR3 DNA reads as TGTGCCAGCAGCGGGCGAGGCGGGGAGCTGTTTTTT. This translates into CASSGRGGELFF.